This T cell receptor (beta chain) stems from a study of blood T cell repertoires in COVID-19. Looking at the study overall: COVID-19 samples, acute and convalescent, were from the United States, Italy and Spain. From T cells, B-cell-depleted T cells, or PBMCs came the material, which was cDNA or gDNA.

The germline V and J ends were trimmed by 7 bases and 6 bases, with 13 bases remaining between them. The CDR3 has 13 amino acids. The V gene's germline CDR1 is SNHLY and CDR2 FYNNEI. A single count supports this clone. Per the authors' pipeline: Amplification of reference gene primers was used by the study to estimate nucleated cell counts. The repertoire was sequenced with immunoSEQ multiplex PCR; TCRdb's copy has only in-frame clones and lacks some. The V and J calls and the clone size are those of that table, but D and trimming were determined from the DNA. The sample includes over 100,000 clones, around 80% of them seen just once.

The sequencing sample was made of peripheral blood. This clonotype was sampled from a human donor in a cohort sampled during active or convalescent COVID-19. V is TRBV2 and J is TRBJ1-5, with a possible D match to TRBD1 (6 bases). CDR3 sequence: CASTGVLSQPQHF. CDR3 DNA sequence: TGTGCCAGCACAGGGGTCTTGAGTCAGCCCCAGCATTTT.